This entry concerns a single TCR beta chain. No antigen is known for it. Using immunoSEQ multiplex PCR, the repertoire was profiled, and TCRdb retains in-frame clones only, with some absent. Of just under 90,000 clones in the sample, 83% were seen once. The sample belongs to a study of graft-versus-host responses after intestinal transplantation. The germline V and J ends were trimmed by 1 base and 0 bases, with 18 bases remaining between them. The CDR3 is 18 residues long. CDR1 and CDR2 from the germline V gene are MGHRA and YSYEKL. This receptor was taken from a human donor who received an intestinal transplant. V usage is TRBV4-1 and J usage is TRBJ1-1; D is ambiguous. Sequenced material: unstimulated CD8+ T cells sorted from spleen or lymph node cells, taken before intestinal transplant. CDR3 region: CASSQVLRPPEMNTEAFF. CDR3 DNA sequence: TGCGCCAGCAGCCAAGTTTTACGACCGCCCGAAATGAACACTGAAGCTTTCTTT.